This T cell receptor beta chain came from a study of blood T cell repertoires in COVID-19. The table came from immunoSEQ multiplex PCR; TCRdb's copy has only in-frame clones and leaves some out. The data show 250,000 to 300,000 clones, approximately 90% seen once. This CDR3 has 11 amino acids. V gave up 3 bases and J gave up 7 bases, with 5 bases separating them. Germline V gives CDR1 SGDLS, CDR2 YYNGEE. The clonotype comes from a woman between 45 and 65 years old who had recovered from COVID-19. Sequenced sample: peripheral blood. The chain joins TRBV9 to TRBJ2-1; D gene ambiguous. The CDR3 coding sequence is TGTGCCAGCAGCGATCGTAATGAGCAGTTCTTC. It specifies CASSDRNEQFF.